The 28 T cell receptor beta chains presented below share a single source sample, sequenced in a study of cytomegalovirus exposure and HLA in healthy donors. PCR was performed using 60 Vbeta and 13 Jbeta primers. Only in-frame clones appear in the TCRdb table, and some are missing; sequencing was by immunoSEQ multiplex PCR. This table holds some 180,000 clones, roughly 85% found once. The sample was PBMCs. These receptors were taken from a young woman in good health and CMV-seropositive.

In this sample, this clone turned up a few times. DNA for the CDR3: TGTGCCAGCAGCGTAGCTGGGGAGGGGACTGAAGCTTTCTTT. This codes for CASSVAGEGTEAFF. The chain couples TRBV9 to TRBJ1-1; D may be TRBD1 (5 bases). This CDR3 is built from 14 residues. V was shortened by 0 bases and J by 5 bases, with 11 bases between the two germline ends. Germline V gene data show CDR1 as SGDLS and CDR2 as YYNGEE.

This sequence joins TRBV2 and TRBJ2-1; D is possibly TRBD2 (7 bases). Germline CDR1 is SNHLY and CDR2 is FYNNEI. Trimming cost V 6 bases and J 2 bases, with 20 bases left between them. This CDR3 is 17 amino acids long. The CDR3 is CASSPRGGQPAYNEQFF. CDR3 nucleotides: TGTGCCAGCAGCCCTAGGGGGGGGCAGCCGGCCTACAATGAGCAGTTCTTC.

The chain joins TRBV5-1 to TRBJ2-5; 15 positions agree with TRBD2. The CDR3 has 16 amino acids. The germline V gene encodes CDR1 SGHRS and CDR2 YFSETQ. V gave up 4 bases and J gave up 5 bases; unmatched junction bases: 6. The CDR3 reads CASSGGLAGGRETQYF. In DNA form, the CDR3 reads TGCGCCAGCAGCGGCGGACTAGCGGGGGGGCGGGAGACCCAGTACTTC.

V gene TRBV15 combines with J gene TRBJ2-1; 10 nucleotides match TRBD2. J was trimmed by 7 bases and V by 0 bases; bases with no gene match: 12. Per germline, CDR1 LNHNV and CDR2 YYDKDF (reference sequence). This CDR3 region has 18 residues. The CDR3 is CATSRDGAGGPLGNEQFF. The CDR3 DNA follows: TGTGCCACCAGCAGAGACGGAGCGGGAGGGCCCTTGGGGAATGAGCAGTTCTTC.

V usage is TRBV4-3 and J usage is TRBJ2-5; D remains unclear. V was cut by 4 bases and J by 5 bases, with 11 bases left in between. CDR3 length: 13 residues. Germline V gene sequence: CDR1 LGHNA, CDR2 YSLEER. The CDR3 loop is CASSPSGWETQYF. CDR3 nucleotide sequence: TGCGCCAGCAGCCCTTCCGGGTGGGAGACCCAGTACTTC.

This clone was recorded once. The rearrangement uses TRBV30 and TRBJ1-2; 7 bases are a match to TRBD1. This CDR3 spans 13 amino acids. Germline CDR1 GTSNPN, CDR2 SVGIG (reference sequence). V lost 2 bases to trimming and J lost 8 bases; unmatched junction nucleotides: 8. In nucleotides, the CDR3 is TGTGCCTGGAGTCTGACAGGGTCTTTCGGCTACACCTTC. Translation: CAWSLTGSFGYTF.

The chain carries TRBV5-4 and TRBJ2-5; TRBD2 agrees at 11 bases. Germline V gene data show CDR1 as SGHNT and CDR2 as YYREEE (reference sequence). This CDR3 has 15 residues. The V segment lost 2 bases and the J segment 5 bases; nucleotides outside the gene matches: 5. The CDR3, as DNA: TGTGCCAGCAGCTTTACTAGCGGGGGAGGGGAGACCCAGTACTTC. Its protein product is CASSFTSGGGETQYF.

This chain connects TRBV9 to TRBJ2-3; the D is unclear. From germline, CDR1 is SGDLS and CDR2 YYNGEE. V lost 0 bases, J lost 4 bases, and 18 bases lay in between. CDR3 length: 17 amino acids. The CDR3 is CASSVAKALTRPDTQYF. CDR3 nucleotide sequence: TGTGCCAGCAGCGTAGCTAAAGCCTTAACCCGCCCAGATACGCAGTATTTT.

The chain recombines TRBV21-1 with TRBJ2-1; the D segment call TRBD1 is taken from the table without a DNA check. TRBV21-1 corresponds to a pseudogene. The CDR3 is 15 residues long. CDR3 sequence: CASSKDGTGGYEQFF. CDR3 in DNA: TGTGCCAGCAGCAAAGACGGGACAGGGGGTTATGAGCAGTTCTTC.

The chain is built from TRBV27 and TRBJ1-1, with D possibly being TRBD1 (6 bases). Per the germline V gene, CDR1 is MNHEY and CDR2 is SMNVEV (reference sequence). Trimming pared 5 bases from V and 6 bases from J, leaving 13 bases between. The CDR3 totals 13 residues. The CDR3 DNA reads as TGTGCCAGCAGTCGGGACATGGGCCCTGAAGCTTTCTTT. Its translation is CASSRDMGPEAFF.

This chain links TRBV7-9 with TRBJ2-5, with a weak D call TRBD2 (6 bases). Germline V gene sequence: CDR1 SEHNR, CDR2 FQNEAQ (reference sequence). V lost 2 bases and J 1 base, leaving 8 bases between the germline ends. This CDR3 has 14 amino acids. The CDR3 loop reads CASSLLAPQETQYF. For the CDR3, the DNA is TGTGCCAGCAGCTTACTAGCGCCCCAAGAGACCCAGTACTTC.

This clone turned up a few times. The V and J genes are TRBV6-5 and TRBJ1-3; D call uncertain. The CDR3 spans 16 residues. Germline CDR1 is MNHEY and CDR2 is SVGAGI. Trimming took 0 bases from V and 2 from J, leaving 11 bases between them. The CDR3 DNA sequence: TGTGCCAGCAGTTACTCGGGGAAGGGAGCTGGAAACACCATATATTTT. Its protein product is CASSYSGKGAGNTIYF.

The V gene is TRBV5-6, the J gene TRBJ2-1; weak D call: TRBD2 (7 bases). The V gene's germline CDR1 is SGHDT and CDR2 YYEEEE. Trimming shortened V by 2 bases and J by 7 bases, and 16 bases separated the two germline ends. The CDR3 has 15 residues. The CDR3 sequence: CASSFMQEGGNEQFF. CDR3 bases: TGTGCCAGCAGCTTTATGCAGGAGGGGGGGAATGAGCAGTTCTTC. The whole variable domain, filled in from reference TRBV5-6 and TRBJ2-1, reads DAGVTQSPTHLIKTRGQQVTLRCSPKSGHDTVSWYQQALGQGPQFIFQYYEEEERQRGNFPDRFSGHQFPNYSSELNVNALLLGDSALYLCASSFMQEGGNEQFFGPGTRLTVL.

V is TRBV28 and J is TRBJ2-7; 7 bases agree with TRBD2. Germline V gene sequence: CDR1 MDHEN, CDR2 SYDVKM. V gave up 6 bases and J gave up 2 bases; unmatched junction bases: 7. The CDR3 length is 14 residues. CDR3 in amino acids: CASSVRLAPYEQYF. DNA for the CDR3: TGTGCCAGCAGCGTGAGACTAGCCCCCTACGAGCAGTACTTC.

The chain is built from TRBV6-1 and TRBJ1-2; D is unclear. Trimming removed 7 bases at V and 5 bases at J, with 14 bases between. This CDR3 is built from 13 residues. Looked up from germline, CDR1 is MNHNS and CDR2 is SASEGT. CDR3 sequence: CASTEPPRYGYTF. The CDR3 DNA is TGTGCCAGCACGGAGCCGCCGCGGTATGGCTACACCTTC.

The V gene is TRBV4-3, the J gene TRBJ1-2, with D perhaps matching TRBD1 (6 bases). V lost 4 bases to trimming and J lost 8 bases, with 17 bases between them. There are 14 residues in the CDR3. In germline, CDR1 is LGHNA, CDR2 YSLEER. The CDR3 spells CASSPGTKLGGYTF. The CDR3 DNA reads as TGCGCCAGCAGCCCCGGGACAAAGTTGGGCGGCTACACCTTC.

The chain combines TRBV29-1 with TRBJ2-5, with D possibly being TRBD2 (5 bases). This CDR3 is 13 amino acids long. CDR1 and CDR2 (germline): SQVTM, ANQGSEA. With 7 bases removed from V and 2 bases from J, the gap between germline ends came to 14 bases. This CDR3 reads CSGCSGTQETQYF. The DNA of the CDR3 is TGCAGCGGTTGCTCGGGAACACAAGAGACCCAGTACTTC.

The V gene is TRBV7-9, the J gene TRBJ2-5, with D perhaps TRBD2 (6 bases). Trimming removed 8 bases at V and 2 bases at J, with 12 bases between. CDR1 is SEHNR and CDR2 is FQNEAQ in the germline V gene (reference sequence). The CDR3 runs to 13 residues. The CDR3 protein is CASRRAAQETQYF. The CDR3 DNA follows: TGTGCCAGCCGGAGGGCAGCTCAAGAGACCCAGTACTTC.

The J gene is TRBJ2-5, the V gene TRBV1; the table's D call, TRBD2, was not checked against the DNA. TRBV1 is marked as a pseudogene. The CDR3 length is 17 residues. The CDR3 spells CTSSQPSDGEGLETQYF. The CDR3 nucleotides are TGCACCAGCAGCCAACCCTCCGACGGGGAGGGTCTAGAGACCCAGTACTTC.

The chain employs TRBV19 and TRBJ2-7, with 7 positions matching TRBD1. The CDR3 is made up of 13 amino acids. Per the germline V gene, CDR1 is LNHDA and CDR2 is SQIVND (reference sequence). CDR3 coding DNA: TGTGCTCACGAGGGTCAGGGGGCCTACGAGCAGTACTTC. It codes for CAHEGQGAYEQYF.

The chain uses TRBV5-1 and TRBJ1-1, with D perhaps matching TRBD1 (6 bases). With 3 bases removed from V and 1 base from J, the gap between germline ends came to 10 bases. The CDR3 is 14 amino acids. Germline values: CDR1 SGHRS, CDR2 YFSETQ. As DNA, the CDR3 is TGCGCCAGCAGCTATGGACAGACGAACACTGAAGCTTTCTTT. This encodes CASSYGQTNTEAFF.

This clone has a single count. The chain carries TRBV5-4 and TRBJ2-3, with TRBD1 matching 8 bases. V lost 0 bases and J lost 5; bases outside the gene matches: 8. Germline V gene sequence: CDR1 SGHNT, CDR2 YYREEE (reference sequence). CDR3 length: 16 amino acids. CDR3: CASSLAGQVEGDTQYF. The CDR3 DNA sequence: TGTGCCAGCAGCTTGGCGGGACAGGTTGAGGGAGATACGCAGTATTTT.

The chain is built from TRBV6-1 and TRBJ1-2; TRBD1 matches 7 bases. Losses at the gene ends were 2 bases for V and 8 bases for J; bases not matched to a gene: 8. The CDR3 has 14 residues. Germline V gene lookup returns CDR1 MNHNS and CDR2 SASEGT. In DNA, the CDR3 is TGTGCCAGCAGTGAACCTGACAGGGCACGGGGCTACACCTTC. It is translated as CASSEPDRARGYTF.

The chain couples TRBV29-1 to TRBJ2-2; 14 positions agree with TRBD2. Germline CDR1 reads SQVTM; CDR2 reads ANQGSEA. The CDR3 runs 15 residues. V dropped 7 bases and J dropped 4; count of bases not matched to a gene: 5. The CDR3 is CSASTSGGGTGELFF. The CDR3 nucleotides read TGCAGCGCATCGACTAGCGGGGGGGGCACCGGGGAGCTGTTTTTT.

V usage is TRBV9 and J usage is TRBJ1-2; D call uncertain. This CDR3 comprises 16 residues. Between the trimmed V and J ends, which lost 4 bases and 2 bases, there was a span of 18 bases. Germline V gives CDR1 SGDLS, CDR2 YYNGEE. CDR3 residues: CASSNFPGGPNYGYTF. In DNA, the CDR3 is TGTGCCAGCAGCAACTTCCCCGGTGGTCCAAACTATGGCTACACCTTC.

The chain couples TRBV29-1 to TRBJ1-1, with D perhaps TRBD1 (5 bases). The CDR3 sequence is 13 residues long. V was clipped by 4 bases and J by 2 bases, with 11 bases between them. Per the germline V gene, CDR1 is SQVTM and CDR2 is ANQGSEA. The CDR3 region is CSVGHRLNTEAFF. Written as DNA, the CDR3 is TGCAGCGTTGGGCACAGGTTAAACACTGAAGCTTTCTTT.

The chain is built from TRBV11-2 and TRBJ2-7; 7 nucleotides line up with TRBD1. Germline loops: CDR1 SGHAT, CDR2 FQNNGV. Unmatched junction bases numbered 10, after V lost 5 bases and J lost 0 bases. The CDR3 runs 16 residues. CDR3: CASSKLLGQTSYEQYF. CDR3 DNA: TGTGCCAGCAGCAAACTATTGGGACAGACCTCCTACGAGCAGTACTTC.

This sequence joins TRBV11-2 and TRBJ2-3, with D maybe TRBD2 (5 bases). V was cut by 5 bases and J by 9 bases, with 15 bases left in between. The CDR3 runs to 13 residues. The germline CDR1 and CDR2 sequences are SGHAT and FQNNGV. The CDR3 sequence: CASSPGLLDTQYF. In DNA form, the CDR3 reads TGTGCCAGCAGCCCAGGACTGCTTGACACGCAGTATTTT. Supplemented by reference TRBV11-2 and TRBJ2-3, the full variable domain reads EAGVAQSPRYKIIEKRQSVAFWCNPISGHATLYWYQQILGQGPKLLIQFQNNGVVDDSQLPKDRFSAERLKGVDSTLKIQPAKLEDSAVYLCASSPGLLDTQYFGPGTRLTVL.